One and the same sample provided the 13 T cell receptor beta chains below, sequenced in a study of blood T cell repertoires in COVID-19. Measured with immunoSEQ multiplex PCR; TCRdb has only the in-frame clones, and not every one. Counted here are 55,000 to 60,000 clones, more than 75% occurring once; the ten biggest clones make up more than 4.5%. The sequencing sample was made of peripheral blood. The receptors come from a man in his forties or fifties with active COVID-19.

This sequence joins TRBV7-9 and TRBJ2-2; D unresolved. The ends were cut back, 5 bases at V and 4 bases at J, with 8 bases in the middle. The CDR3 runs 13 residues. Germline V lookup: CDR1 SEHNR, CDR2 FQNEAQ (reference sequence). The CDR3 loop reads CASSAASTGELFF. CDR3 nucleotides: TGTGCCAGCAGCGCGGCCAGCACCGGGGAGCTGTTTTTT.

This clone was counted ten times or more. V usage is TRBV27 and J usage is TRBJ2-2, with 13 bases identical to TRBD2. This CDR3 has 18 amino acids. CDR1 and CDR2 (germline): MNHEY, SMNVEV (reference sequence). The V gene end was trimmed by 4 bases and the J gene end by 6 bases; junction bases not matched to a gene: 11. DNA of the CDR3: TGTGCCAGCAGTTCCAGGACTAGCGGGAGCCCCCTTGCCGGGGAGCTGTTTTTT. Translated: CASSSRTSGSPLAGELFF.

This sequence joins TRBV20-1 and TRBJ2-7, with D tentatively TRBD2 (7 bases). The germline V gene encodes CDR1 DFQATT and CDR2 SNEGSKA (reference sequence). This CDR3 has 13 amino acids. V shed 3 bases and J shed 4 bases, with 13 bases lying between them. The CDR3 nucleotides read TGCAGTGCTAGTGCCAGGGGAGGGTACGAGCAGTACTTC. This encodes CSASARGGYEQYF.

The chain joins TRBV7-9 to TRBJ1-1; D ambiguous. Trimming took 3 bases from V and 6 from J, leaving 26 bases between them. This CDR3 contains 18 residues. Germline-derived CDR1 and CDR2 are SEHNR and FQNEAQ (reference sequence). The CDR3 sequence: CASSFLRPLLGGPSEAFF. The CDR3 DNA reads TGTGCCAGCAGCTTTCTCCGCCCACTCCTTGGTGGTCCCTCTGAAGCTTTCTTT. Complete variable domain (other parts from reference TRBV7-9 and TRBJ1-1): DTGVSQNPRHKITKRGQNVTFRCDPISEHNRLYWYRQTLGQGPEFLTYFQNEAQLEKSRLLSDRFSAERPKGSFSTLEIQRTEQGDSAMYLCASSFLRPLLGGPSEAFFGQGTRLTVV.

This clone has a single count. The chain joins TRBV6-6 to TRBJ2-7; possible D gene TRBD2, 5 bases. Germline CDR1 is MNHNY and CDR2 is SVGAGI (reference sequence). The CDR3 is 13 residues long. Trimming took off 2 bases at V and 2 bases at J, with 7 bases between the two ends. In nucleotides, the CDR3 is TGTGCCAGCAGTTACGAAGCGGCCTACGAGCAGTACTTC. This sequence encodes CASSYEAAYEQYF.

J is TRBJ2-1 and V is TRBV11-3, with a weak D call TRBD2 (5 bases). This CDR3 has 17 residues. Germline V lookup: CDR1 SGHNT, CDR2 YENEEA. The V and J ends lost 2 bases and 2 bases respectively, with 16 bases between them. The CDR3 DNA reads TGTGCCAGCAGCTTATTCTCCTCGGACTCCCCCTACAATGAGCAGTTCTTC. It is translated as CASSLFSSDSPYNEQFF.

This clone was picked up one time. The gene calls are TRBV4-2 and TRBJ1-2, with TRBD1 matching 8 bases. After removal of 4 bases from V and 7 bases from J, the junction contained 11 bases not matched to a gene. Germline-derived CDR1 and CDR2 are LGHNA and YNFKEQ. The CDR3 is 15 residues long. The CDR3 reads CASSPLDRGGVGYTF. The CDR3 DNA sequence: TGTGCCAGCAGCCCCCTCGACAGGGGAGGGGTTGGCTACACCTTC.

This chain links TRBV27 with TRBJ2-7, with 11 positions matching TRBD2. This CDR3 is 15 amino acids long. The V gene's germline CDR1 is MNHEY and CDR2 SMNVEV (reference sequence). The J segment lost 5 bases and the V segment lost 0 bases, leaving 3 bases of the junction unmatched. Here the CDR3 reads CASSLSTSGSNEQYF. CDR3 nucleotide sequence: TGTGCCAGCAGTTTATCCACTAGCGGGAGTAACGAGCAGTACTTC.

The sample holds many counts of this clone. The chain recombines TRBV7-2 with TRBJ2-1; 10 nucleotides align to TRBD2. V was pared by 0 bases and J by 5 bases, with 4 bases of the junction left unmatched. CDR1 is SGHTA, CDR2 FQGNSA, per germline. This CDR3 has 16 residues. CDR3 region: CASSLAGLAGDNEQFF. The CDR3 DNA sequence: TGTGCCAGCAGCTTAGCTGGCCTAGCGGGAGACAATGAGCAGTTCTTC.

This sequence joins TRBV24-1 and TRBJ1-4; no reliable D call. Trimming took 2 bases from V and 4 from J, leaving 16 bases between them. The CDR3 contains 17 residues. Germline V lookup: CDR1 KGHDR, CDR2 SFDVKD. CDR3 bases: TGTGCCACCAGTGATTCTACTAATGGCGGTTATAATGAAAAACTGTTTTTT. This translates into CATSDSTNGGYNEKLFF.

As for this clone: Relative to the germline gene, one junction end is altered; a read error may explain this. This chain links TRBV4-1 with TRBJ1-2; 7 nucleotides align to TRBD1. This CDR3 spans 12 amino acids. The V gene's germline CDR1 is MGHRA and CDR2 YSYEKL. CDR3 in amino acids: CASSPGDSSRDF. The CDR3 coding sequence is TGCGCCAGCAGCCCGGGGGACAGCTCACGGGACTTC.

The chain employs TRBV27 and TRBJ1-1; 7 bases agree with TRBD1. V lost 2 bases to trimming and J lost 5 bases; unmatched junction nucleotides: 8. This CDR3 is built from 15 residues. Germline CDR1 reads MNHEY; CDR2 reads SMNVEV (reference sequence). The CDR3 region is CASSLRQGKGTEAFF. In DNA, the CDR3 is TGTGCCAGCAGTTTACGACAGGGAAAAGGGACTGAAGCTTTCTTT.

This chain connects TRBV2 to TRBJ2-2; D remains ambiguous. The CDR3 covers 11 residues. Trimming removed 10 bases from V and 6 bases from J, with 9 bases in between. CDR1 SNHLY and CDR2 FYNNEI come from the germline V gene. CDR3 loop: CATLLSGELFF. The CDR3 bases are TGTGCCACCCTCCTGTCCGGGGAGCTGTTTTTT.